The sequence of this T cell receptor (beta chain) was determined in a study of T cell responses to AZD1222 COVID-19 vaccine. Overall study results and limits: Donors were mostly white British, more females; clonal diversity possibly underestimated.

Analyses pooled second doses at about 4 or about 12 weeks. Here immunoSEQ multiplex PCR was the method, and the copy in TCRdb shows in-frame clones only, minus some. The sample lists some 110,000 clones, roughly 93% occurring once. As for this clone: The antigen is unknown.

The CDR3 loop spans 17 amino acids. V was clipped by 2 bases and J by 0 bases, with 14 bases between them. Germline V gene lookup returns CDR1 SGHRS and CDR2 YFSETQ. This sample comprised peripheral blood, obtained 28 days after the second AZD1222 dose. This clonotype was obtained from an adult who received the AZD1222 COVID-19 vaccine. The chain couples TRBV5-1 to TRBJ2-2, with D possibly TRBD1 on 6 matching bases. CDR3 loop: CASSFRGGTTNTGELFF. CDR3 coding DNA: TGCGCCAGCAGCTTCCGGGGTGGGACAACGAACACCGGGGAGCTGTTTTTT. Full variable domain (missing parts from reference TRBV5-1 and TRBJ2-2): KAGVTQTPRYLIKTRGQQVTLSCSPISGHRSVSWYQQTPGQGLQFLFEYFSETQRNKGNFPGRFSGRQFSNSRSEMNVSTLELGDSALYLCASSFRGGTTNTGELFFGEGSRLTVL.